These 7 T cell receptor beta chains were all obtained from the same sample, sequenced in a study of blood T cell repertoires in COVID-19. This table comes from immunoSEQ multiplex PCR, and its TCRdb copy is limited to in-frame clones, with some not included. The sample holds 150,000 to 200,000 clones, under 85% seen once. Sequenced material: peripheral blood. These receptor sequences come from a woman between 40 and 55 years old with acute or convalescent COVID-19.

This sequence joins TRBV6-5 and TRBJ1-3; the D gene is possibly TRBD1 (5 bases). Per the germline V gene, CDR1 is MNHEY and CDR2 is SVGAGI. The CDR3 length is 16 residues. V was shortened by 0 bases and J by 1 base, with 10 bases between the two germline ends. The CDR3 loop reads CASSYSNRGSGNTIYF. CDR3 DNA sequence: TGTGCCAGCAGTTACTCGAACCGGGGGTCTGGAAACACCATATATTTT.

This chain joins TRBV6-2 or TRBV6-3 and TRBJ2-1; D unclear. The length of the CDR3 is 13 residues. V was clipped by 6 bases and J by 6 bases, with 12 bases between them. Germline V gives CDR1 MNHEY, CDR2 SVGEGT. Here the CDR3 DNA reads TGTGCCAGCAGCCCTCTCCCGCGCAATGAGCAGTTCTTC. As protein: CASSPLPRNEQFF.

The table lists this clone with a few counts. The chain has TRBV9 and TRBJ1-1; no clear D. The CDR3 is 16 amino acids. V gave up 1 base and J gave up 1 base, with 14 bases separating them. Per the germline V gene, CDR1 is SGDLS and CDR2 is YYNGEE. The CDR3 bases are TGTGCCAGCAGCGTAAAGAGGGAAATAGGGAACACTGAAGCTTTCTTT. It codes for CASSVKREIGNTEAFF. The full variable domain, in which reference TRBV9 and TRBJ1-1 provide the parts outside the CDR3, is DSGVTQTPKHLITATGQRVTLRCSPRSGDLSVYWYQQSLDQGLQFLIQYYNGEERAKGNILERFSAQQFPDLHSELNLSSLELGDSALYFCASSVKREIGNTEAFFGQGTRLTVV.

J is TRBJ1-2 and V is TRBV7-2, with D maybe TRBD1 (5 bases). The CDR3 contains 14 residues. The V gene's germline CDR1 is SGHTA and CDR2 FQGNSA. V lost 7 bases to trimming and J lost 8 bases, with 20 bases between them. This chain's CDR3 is CASKRGGDSRGYTF. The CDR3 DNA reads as TGTGCCAGCAAGCGGGGGGGTGACTCTAGGGGCTACACCTTC.

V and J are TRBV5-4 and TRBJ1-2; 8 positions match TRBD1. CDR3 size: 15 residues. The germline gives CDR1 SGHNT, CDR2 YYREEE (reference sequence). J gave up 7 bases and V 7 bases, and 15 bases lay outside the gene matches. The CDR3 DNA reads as TGTGCCAGCGCTCCTCCACAGGGGGTTGGAGGTGGCTACACCTTC. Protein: CASAPPQGVGGGYTF. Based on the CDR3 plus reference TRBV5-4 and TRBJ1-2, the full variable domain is ETGVTQSPTHLIKTRGQQVTLRCSSQSGHNTVSWYQQALGQGPQFIFQYYREEENGRGNFPPRFSGLQFPNYSSELNVNALELDDSALYLCASAPPQGVGGGYTFGSGTRLTVV.

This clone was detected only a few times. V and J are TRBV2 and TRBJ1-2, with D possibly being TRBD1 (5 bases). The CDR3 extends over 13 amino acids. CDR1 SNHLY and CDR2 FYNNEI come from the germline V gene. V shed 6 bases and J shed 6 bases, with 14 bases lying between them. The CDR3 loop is CASRLQDLNGYTF. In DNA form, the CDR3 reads TGTGCCAGCAGGCTACAGGACCTAAATGGCTACACCTTC.

Here the CDR3 reads CASSDVTYSPLHF. CDR3 sequence (DNA): TGTGCCAGCAGTGATGTCACTTATTCACCCCTCCACTTT. The rearrangement joins TRBV2 to TRBJ1-6; D is unclear. Germline V gives CDR1 SNHLY, CDR2 FYNNEI. Deletions cut 3 bases from V and 8 bases from J, with 8 bases between. The CDR3 sequence is 13 residues long.